The entry below describes one T cell receptor (beta chain). Its specificity is not known. This sample is part of a study of tumor-infiltrating lymphocytes in localized non-small cell lung cancer. Across the study: Several tumor histologies, both smoking statuses, and some post-neoadjuvant chemotherapy samples were included. Study-level results: Different pieces of the same tissue went to different assays, confounding technical variation with intratumor heterogeneity. Immunotypes IM1 and IM2 had similar TCR-derived T-cell fractions. Tumor T-cell fraction from TCR sequencing was not associated with recurrence-free survival (p = 0.61).

The protocol was immunoSEQ multiplex PCR, while the TCRdb copy is restricted to in-frame clones and leaves out a portion. The sample has 27,000 or so clones; 80% to 90% are singletons. V was trimmed by 6 bases and J by 0 bases, leaving 11 bases between them. Per germline, CDR1 KGHSH and CDR2 LQKENI. The CDR3 runs to 15 residues. The sample comprised lung tumor tissue. This sequence was found in a human donor with non-small cell lung cancer. The chain couples TRBV18 to TRBJ2-2; tentatively, D is TRBD1 (6 bases). The CDR3 reads CASSQGHTNTGELFF. CDR3 sequence (DNA): TGTGCCAGCTCCCAGGGACACACGAACACCGGGGAGCTGTTTTTT. Full variable domain (rest looked up from reference TRBV18 and TRBJ2-2): NAGVMQNPRHLVRRRGQEARLRCSPMKGHSHVYWYRQLPEEGLKFMVYLQKENIIDESGMPKERFSAEFPKEGPSILRIQQVVRGDSAAYFCASSQGHTNTGELFFGEGSRLTVL.